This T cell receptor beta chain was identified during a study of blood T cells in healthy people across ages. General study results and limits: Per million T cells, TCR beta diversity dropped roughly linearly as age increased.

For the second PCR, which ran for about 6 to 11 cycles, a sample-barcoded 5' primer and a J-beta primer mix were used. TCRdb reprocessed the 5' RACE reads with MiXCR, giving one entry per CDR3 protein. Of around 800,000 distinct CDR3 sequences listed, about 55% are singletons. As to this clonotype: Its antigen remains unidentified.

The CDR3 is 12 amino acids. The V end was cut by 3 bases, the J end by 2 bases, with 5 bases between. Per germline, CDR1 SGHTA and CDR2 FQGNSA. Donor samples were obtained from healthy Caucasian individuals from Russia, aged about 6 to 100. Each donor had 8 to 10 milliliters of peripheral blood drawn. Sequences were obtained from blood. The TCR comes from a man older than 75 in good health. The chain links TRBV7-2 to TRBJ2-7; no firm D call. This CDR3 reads CASSFSPYEQYF. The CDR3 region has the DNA TGTGCCAGCAGCTTTTCCCCCTACGAGCAGTACTTC.